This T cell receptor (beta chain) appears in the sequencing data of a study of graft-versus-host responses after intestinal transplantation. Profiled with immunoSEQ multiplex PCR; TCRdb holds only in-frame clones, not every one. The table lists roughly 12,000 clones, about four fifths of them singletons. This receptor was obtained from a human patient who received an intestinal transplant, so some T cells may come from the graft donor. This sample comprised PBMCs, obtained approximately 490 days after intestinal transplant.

The CDR3 nucleotides read TGTGCCAGCAGCCGGACTAGCGGGTACGAGCAGTACTTC. Amino acids: CASSRTSGYEQYF. The rearrangement uses TRBV2 and TRBJ2-7; 11 nucleotides match TRBD2. Per the germline V gene, CDR1 is SNHLY and CDR2 is FYNNEI. The CDR3 is 13 amino acids. J lost 4 bases, V lost 6 bases, and 2 bases had no gene match.